Below are 22 T cell receptor beta chains sequenced from a single sample in a study of beta chain features in type 1 diabetes. Expressed TCRB transcripts were sequenced after all isolated RNA was converted to cDNA. Profiling relied on immunoSEQ multiplex PCR, and the TCRdb table lists in-frame clones only, not all of them. The table records about 230,000 clones, around 9.6% of them present only once. The sample taken for sequencing was naive CD4+ T cells from blood. Receptors were obtained from a woman between 18 and 29 years old in good health.

This clone was counted between two and nine times. This chain links TRBV5-1 with TRBJ2-7, with 7 bases identical to TRBD2. Germline V gene data show CDR1 as SGHRS and CDR2 as YFSETQ. V shed 4 bases, J shed 3 bases, and the junction held 10 bases outside the gene matches. CDR3 length: 15 residues. CDR3 DNA: TGCGCCAGCAGCACCACGGGGGGTCTAAGCTACGAGCAGTACTTC. Encoded protein: CASSTTGGLSYEQYF.

The DNA of the CDR3 is TGTGCCTGGAGTGTACGGCGGGGGGACTCCTACAATGAGCAGTTCTTC. Translating gives CAWSVRRGDSYNEQFF. The chain couples TRBV30 to TRBJ2-1; 8 nucleotides line up with TRBD2. This CDR3 has 16 residues. V lost 0 bases and J lost 0; bases outside the gene matches: 4. Germline CDR1 reads GTSNPN; CDR2 reads SVGIG (reference sequence).

This clone was recorded a few times. This chain's CDR3 is CASSTRGSSNEQFF. The CDR3 bases are TGTGCCAGTAGTACTCGCGGGAGTTCGAATGAGCAGTTCTTC. The chain is built from TRBV19 and TRBJ2-1; TRBD2 aligns across 7 bases. Germline trimming cut 4 bases from V and 7 bases from J; bases unmatched to any gene: 7. The CDR3 contains 14 residues. CDR1 LNHDA and CDR2 SQIVND come from the germline V gene (reference sequence).

The rearrangement uses TRBV6-5 and TRBJ1-1, with 9 bases lining up with TRBD1. This CDR3 has 13 residues. Looked up from germline, CDR1 is MNHEY and CDR2 is SVGAGI. V shed 5 bases, J shed 7 bases, and the junction held 5 bases outside the gene matches. CDR3 coding DNA: TGTGCCAGCAGTCTCCGGACAGGGGTTGAAGCTTTCTTT. It specifies CASSLRTGVEAFF.

The chain employs TRBV29-1 and TRBJ2-1; 15 bases agree with TRBD2. Germline CDR1 reads SQVTM; CDR2 reads ANQGSEA. The CDR3 is made up of 16 amino acids. The V segment lost 5 bases and the J segment 2 bases; nucleotides outside the gene matches: 4. CDR3: CSVMGTSGGTYNEQFF. In DNA, the CDR3 is TGCAGCGTTATGGGGACTAGCGGGGGGACCTACAATGAGCAGTTCTTC.

This clone was observed a handful of times. The rearrangement links TRBV19 to TRBJ2-3; the match to TRBD1 covers 7 bases. The CDR3 runs 15 residues. Germline V lookup: CDR1 LNHDA, CDR2 SQIVND (reference sequence). J was trimmed by 1 base and V by 5 bases; bases with no gene match: 6. The CDR3 loop is CASSQGGQGTDTQYF. CDR3 in DNA: TGTGCCAGTAGTCAAGGTGGACAGGGCACAGATACGCAGTATTTT.

This clone was picked up a small number of times. The chain couples TRBV2 to TRBJ1-5, with 8 bases fitting TRBD1. J was trimmed by 4 bases and V by 6 bases; bases with no gene match: 5. Per germline, CDR1 SNHLY and CDR2 FYNNEI. The CDR3 extends over 14 amino acids. For the CDR3, the DNA is TGTGCCAGCAGCGAACAGGGGGAGAATCAGCCCCAGCATTTT. Its protein is CASSEQGENQPQHF. Filled out from reference TRBV2 and TRBJ1-5, the complete variable domain reads EPEVTQTPSHQVTQMGQEVILRCVPISNHLYFYWYRQILGQKVEFLVSFYNNEISEKSEIFDDQFSVERPDGSNFTLKIRSTKLEDSAMYFCASSEQGENQPQHFGDGTRLSIL.

The chain joins TRBV9 to TRBJ1-2, with 8 bases matching TRBD1. CDR1 and CDR2 (germline): SGDLS, YYNGEE. The CDR3 is 15 residues long. The J segment lost 2 bases and the V segment lost 4 bases, leaving 7 bases of the junction unmatched. The CDR3 sequence is CASSPIQGANYGYTF. The CDR3 DNA follows: TGTGCCAGCAGCCCAATCCAGGGGGCGAACTATGGCTACACCTTC.

This chain links TRBV19 with TRBJ2-1, with a weak D call TRBD2 (5 bases). The CDR3 length is 13 residues. Germline V lookup: CDR1 LNHDA, CDR2 SQIVND (reference sequence). V was clipped by 3 bases and J by 8 bases, with 11 bases between them. This CDR3 reads CASSIAVRDEQFF. CDR3 nucleotide sequence: TGTGCCAGTAGTATCGCCGTGAGGGATGAGCAGTTCTTC.

CDR3 loop: CASSFPEGIYNTEAFF. In DNA, the CDR3 is TGTGCCAGCAGTTTTCCGGAGGGAATTTATAACACTGAAGCTTTCTTT. The chain links TRBV27 to TRBJ1-1; unclear D gene. The germline V gene encodes CDR1 MNHEY and CDR2 SMNVEV (reference sequence). V lost 3 bases to trimming and J lost 2 bases, with 16 bases between them. This CDR3 has 16 residues.

The chain recombines TRBV14 with TRBJ1-1; D may be TRBD1 (5 bases). The germline CDR1 and CDR2 sequences are SGHDN and FVKESK. V lost 2 bases, J lost 4 bases, and 11 bases lay in between. This CDR3 contains 14 residues. The CDR3 reads CASSQLGVGTEAFF. The CDR3 DNA is TGTGCCAGCAGCCAACTAGGGGTGGGCACTGAAGCTTTCTTT.

The gene calls are TRBV7-3 and TRBJ1-1; tentative D call: TRBD1 (6 bases). The CDR3 length is 14 residues. Germline assignment: CDR1 SGHTA and CDR2 FQGTGA. Trimming removed 1 base from V and 4 bases from J, with 10 bases in between. CDR3 sequence reads: CASSLMGASTEAFF. CDR3 bases: TGTGCCAGCAGCTTAATGGGGGCGAGCACTGAAGCTTTCTTT.

The chain has TRBV2 and TRBJ2-3; 8 bases align to TRBD1. The CDR3 has 13 residues. Trimming took 8 bases from V and 5 from J; bases not matched to a gene: 6. Germline V gene sequence: CDR1 SNHLY, CDR2 FYNNEI. DNA of the CDR3: TGTGCCAGCCAGGGGGCGAGGTTAGATACGCAGTATTTT. This sequence encodes CASQGARLDTQYF. The whole variable domain, remainder taken from reference TRBV2 and TRBJ2-3, is EPEVTQTPSHQVTQMGQEVILRCVPISNHLYFYWYRQILGQKVEFLVSFYNNEISEKSEIFDDQFSVERPDGSNFTLKIRSTKLEDSAMYFCASQGARLDTQYFGPGTRLTVL.

About this clone itself: At one end, the junction sequence differs from germline, possibly due to a read error. V and J are TRBV28 and TRBJ2-3; 9 bases fit TRBD2. The germline gives CDR1 MDHEN, CDR2 SYDVKM. The CDR3 consists of 14 residues. CDR3 amino acids: CASSAGTSTDTQYF. The CDR3 coding sequence is TGTGCCAGCAGCGCCGGGACTAGCACGGATACGCAGTATTTT.

V usage is TRBV27 and J usage is TRBJ1-3; D gene ambiguous. The CDR3 runs 14 residues. Trimming pared 3 bases from V and 0 bases from J, leaving 6 bases between. Germline V gene data show CDR1 as MNHEY and CDR2 as SMNVEV (reference sequence). CDR3 sequence: CASSLRNSGNTIYF. The DNA of the CDR3 is TGTGCCAGCAGTTTGAGGAACTCTGGAAACACCATATATTTT.

The genes are TRBV7-6 and TRBJ2-5, with 7 bases that match TRBD2. The CDR3 sequence is 14 residues long. Germline CDR1 is SGHVS and CDR2 is FNYEAQ. V lost 3 bases and J lost 4; bases outside the gene matches: 5. The CDR3, as DNA: TGTGCCAGCAGCTTCGGGGGACTACGAGAGACCCAGTACTTC. Its translation is CASSFGGLRETQYF.

There are many counts of this clone. This chain uses TRBV29-1 with TRBJ2-7; D possibly corresponds to TRBD2 (5 bases). CDR3 size: 12 residues. Trimming pared 4 bases from V and 2 bases from J, leaving 9 bases between. Germline CDR1 is SQVTM and CDR2 is ANQGSEA. DNA for the CDR3: TGCAGCGTTGTATTCGGGACCTACGAGCAGTACTTC. This sequence encodes CSVVFGTYEQYF.

This clone was seen more than once but under ten times. V is TRBV12-5 and J is TRBJ1-5; maybe TRBD1 (6 bases). The CDR3 contains 14 residues. Trimming removed 1 base at V and 2 bases at J, with 6 bases between. Germline CDR1 reads LGHNT; CDR2 reads FRNRAP. The CDR3 spells CASGLAGGNQPQHF. The CDR3 region has the DNA TGTGCTAGTGGTTTGGCAGGGGGCAATCAGCCCCAGCATTTT.

V is TRBV4-2 and J is TRBJ1-2; 9 nucleotides agree with TRBD1. V gave up 0 bases and J gave up 4 bases; unmatched junction bases: 6. This CDR3 has 16 residues. The germline V gene encodes CDR1 LGHNA and CDR2 YNFKEQ. CDR3 loop: CASSQDIGTGTYGYTF. CDR3 nucleotide sequence: TGTGCCAGCAGCCAAGATATAGGGACAGGGACCTATGGCTACACCTTC.

The chain carries TRBV18 and TRBJ2-5; 9 bases agree with TRBD1. Germline V lookup: CDR1 KGHSH, CDR2 LQKENI. This CDR3 has 15 amino acids. Trimming at V came to 0 bases and at J to 4 bases, leaving 3 bases not matched to a gene. CDR3 nucleotides: TGTGCCAGCTCACCACCTCGGACAGGGGTAGAGACCCAGTACTTC. It translates to CASSPPRTGVETQYF.

The sample holds many counts of this clone. This chain connects TRBV7-9 to TRBJ2-1; 7 bases fit TRBD2. The V and J ends lost 8 bases and 5 bases, in that order; junction bases with no gene match: 12. CDR1 SEHNR and CDR2 FQNEAQ come from the germline V gene (reference sequence). This CDR3 region has 15 residues. The CDR3 reads CASVRRELLHNEQFF. The CDR3 DNA is TGTGCCAGCGTCCGGCGGGAGCTCCTCCACAATGAGCAGTTCTTC.

There are a few counts of this clone. This chain links TRBV5-1 with TRBJ2-7; 14 bases agree with TRBD2. The CDR3 consists of 15 residues. Germline V gene sequence: CDR1 SGHRS, CDR2 YFSETQ. The junction had 5 bases not matched to a gene; V was cut back by 4 bases and J by 5 bases. In DNA, the CDR3 is TGCGCCAGCAGCCCAAGGACTAGCGGGGGGCACGAGCAGTACTTC. As protein: CASSPRTSGGHEQYF.